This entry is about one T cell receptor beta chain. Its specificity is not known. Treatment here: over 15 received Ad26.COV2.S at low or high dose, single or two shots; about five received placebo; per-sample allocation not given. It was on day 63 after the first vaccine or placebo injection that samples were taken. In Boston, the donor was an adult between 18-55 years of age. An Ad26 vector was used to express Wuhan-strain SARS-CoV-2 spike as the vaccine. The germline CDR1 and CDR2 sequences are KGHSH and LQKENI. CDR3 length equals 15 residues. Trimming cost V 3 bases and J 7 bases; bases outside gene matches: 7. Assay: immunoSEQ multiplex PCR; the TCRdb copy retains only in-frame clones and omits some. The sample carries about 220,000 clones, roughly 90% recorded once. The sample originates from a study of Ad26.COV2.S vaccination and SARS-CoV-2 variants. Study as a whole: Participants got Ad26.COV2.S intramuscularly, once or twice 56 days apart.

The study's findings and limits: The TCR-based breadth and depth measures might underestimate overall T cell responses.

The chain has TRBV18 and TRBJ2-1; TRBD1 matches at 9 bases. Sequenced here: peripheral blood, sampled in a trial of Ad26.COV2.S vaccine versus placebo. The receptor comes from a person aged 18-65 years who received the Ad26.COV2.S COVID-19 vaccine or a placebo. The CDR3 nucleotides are TGTGCCAGCTCACCCCAGGGACAGGGAATGAATGAGCAGTTCTTC. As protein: CASSPQGQGMNEQFF.